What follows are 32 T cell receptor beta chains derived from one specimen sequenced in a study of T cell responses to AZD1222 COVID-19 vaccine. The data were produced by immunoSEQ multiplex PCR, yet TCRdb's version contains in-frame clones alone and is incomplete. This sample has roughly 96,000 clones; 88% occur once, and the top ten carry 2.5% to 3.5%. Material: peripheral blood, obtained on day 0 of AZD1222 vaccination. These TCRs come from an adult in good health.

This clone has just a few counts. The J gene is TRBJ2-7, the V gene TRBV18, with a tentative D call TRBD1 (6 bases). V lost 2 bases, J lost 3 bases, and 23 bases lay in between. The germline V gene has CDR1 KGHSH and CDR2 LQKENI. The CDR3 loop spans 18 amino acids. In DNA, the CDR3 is TGTGCCAGCTCACCAACGAGGAAGACCGGGACACAACGCTACGAGCAGTACTTC. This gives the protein CASSPTRKTGTQRYEQYF.

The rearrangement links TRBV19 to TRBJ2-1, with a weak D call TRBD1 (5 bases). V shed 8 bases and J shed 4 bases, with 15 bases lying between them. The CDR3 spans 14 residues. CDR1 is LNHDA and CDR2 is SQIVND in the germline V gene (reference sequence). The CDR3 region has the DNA TGTGCCAGTCCCCCAGCTGGGGCGTACAATGAGCAGTTCTTC. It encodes CASPPAGAYNEQFF.

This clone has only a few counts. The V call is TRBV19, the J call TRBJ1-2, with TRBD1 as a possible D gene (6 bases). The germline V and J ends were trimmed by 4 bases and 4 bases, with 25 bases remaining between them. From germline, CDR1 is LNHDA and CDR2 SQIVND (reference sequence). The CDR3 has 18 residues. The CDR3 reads CASSTSWTVRGFGYGYTF. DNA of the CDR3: TGTGCCAGTAGTACCTCATGGACAGTGAGGGGATTCGGCTATGGCTACACCTTC.

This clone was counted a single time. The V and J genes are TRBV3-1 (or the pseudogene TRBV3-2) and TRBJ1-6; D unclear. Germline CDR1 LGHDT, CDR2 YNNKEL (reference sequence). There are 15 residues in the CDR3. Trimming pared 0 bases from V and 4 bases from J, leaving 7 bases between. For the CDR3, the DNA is TGTGCCAGCAGCCAAGATAACAGTTATAATTCACCCCTCCACTTT. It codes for CASSQDNSYNSPLHF.

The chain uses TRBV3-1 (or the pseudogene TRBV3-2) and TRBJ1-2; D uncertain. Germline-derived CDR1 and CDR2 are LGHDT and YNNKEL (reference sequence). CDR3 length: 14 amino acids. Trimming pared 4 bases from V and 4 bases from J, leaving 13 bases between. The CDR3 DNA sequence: TGTGCCAGCAGCCCCTTTGAGGGTAGCTATGGCTACACCTTC. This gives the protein CASSPFEGSYGYTF.

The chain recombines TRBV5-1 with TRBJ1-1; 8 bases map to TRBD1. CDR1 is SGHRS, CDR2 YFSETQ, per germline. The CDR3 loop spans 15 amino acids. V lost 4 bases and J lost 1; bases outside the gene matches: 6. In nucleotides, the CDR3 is TGCGCCAGCAGCGTGCCGGGACAGGAGAACACTGAAGCTTTCTTT. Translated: CASSVPGQENTEAFF.

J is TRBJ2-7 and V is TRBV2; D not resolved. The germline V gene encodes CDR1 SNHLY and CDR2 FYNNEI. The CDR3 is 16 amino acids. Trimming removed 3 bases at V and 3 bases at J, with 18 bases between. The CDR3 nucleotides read TGTGCCAGCAGTGAGAAGCCAGTTACCGTAAGCTACGAGCAGTACTTC. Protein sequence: CASSEKPVTVSYEQYF.

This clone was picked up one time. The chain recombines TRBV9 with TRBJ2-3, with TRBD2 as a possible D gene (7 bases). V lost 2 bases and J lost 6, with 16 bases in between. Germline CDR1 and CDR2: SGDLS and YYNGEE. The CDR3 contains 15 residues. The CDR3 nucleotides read TGTGCCAGCAGCGTGGGGGCGGGAGTAGGTGATACGCAGTATTTT. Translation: CASSVGAGVGDTQYF.

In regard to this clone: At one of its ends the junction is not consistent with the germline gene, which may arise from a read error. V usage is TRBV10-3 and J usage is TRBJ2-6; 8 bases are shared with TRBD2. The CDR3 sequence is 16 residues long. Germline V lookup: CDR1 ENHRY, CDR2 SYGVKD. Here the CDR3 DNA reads TGTCCCATCCGGGGGGGGGCCCCCTCTGGGGCCAACGTCCTGACTTTC. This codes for CPIRGGAPSGANVLTF.

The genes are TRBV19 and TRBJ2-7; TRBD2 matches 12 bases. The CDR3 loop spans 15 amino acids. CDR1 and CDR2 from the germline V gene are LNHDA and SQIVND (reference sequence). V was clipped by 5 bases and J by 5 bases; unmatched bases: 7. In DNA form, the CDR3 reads TGTGCCAGTAGTCCGAGGACTAGCGGGGCCCACGAGCAGTACTTC. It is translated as CASSPRTSGAHEQYF.

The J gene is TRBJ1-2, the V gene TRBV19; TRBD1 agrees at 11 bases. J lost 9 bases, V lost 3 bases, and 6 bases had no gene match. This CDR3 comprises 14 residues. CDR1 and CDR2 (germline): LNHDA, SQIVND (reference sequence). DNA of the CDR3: TGTGCCAGTAGTATGGGGGACAGGGGGAAGAGCTACACCTTC. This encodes CASSMGDRGKSYTF.

The CDR3 spells CASSYSSAGGEQYF. Here the CDR3 DNA reads TGTGCCAGCAGTTACAGTAGCGCCGGGGGCGAGCAGTACTTC. The chain joins TRBV6-2 or TRBV6-3 to TRBJ2-7; possibly TRBD2 for D (6 bases). Germline CDR1 MNHEY, CDR2 SVGEGT. The CDR3 runs to 14 residues. Trimming stripped 2 bases from V and 6 bases from J, with 14 bases between.

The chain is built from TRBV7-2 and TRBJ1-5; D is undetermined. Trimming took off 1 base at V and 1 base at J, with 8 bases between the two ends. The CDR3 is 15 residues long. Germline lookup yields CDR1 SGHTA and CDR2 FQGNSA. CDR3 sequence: CASSLGVRSNQPQHF. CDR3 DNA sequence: TGTGCCAGCAGCTTAGGTGTCAGGAGCAATCAGCCCCAGCATTTT.

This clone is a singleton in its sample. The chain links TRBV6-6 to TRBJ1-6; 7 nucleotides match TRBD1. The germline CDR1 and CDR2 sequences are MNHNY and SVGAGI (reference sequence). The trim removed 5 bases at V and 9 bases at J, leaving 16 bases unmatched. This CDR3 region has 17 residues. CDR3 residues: CASSRGTGVLFGSPLHF. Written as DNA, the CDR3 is TGTGCCAGCAGTCGAGGAACAGGGGTCCTTTTCGGTTCACCCCTCCACTTT.

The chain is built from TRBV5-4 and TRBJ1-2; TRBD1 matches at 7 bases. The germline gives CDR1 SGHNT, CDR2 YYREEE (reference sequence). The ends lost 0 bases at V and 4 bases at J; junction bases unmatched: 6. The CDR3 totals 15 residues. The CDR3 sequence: CASSLVSGGGYGYTF. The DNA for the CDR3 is TGTGCCAGCAGCTTGGTGTCAGGGGGAGGCTATGGCTACACCTTC. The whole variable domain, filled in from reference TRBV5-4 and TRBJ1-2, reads ETGVTQSPTHLIKTRGQQVTLRCSSQSGHNTVSWYQQALGQGPQFIFQYYREEENGRGNFPPRFSGLQFPNYSSELNVNALELDDSALYLCASSLVSGGGYGYTFGSGTRLTVV.

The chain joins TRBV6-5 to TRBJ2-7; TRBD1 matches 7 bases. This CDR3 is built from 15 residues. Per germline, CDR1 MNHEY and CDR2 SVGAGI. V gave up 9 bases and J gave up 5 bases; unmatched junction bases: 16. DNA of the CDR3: TGTGCCAGGACCCCGACAGGGAATGTTAGCAACGAGCAGTACTTC. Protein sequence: CARTPTGNVSNEQYF.

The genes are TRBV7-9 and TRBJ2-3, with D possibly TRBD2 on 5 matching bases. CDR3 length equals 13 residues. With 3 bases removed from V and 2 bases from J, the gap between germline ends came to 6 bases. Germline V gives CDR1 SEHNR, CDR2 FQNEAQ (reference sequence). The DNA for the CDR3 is TGTGCCAGCAGCTTCGGGATCACAGATACGCAGTATTTT. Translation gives CASSFGITDTQYF.

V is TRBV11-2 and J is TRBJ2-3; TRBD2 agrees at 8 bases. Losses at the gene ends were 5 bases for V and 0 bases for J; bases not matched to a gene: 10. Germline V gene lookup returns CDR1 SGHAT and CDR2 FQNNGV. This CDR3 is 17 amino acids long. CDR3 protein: CASSPSGLALSTDTQYF. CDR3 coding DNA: TGTGCCAGCAGCCCCTCAGGACTAGCCCTCAGCACAGATACGCAGTATTTT.

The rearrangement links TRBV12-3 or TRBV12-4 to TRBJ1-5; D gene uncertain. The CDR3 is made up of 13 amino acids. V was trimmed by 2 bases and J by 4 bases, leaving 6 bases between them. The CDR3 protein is CASSLSVNQPQHF. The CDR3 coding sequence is TGTGCCAGCAGTTTAAGTGTGAATCAGCCCCAGCATTTT.

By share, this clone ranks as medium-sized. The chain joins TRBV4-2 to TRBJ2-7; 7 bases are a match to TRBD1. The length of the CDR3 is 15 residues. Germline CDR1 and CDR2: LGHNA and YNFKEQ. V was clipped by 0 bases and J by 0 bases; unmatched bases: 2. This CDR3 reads CASSQDRGPSYEQYF. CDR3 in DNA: TGTGCCAGCAGCCAAGATAGGGGGCCCTCCTACGAGCAGTACTTC.

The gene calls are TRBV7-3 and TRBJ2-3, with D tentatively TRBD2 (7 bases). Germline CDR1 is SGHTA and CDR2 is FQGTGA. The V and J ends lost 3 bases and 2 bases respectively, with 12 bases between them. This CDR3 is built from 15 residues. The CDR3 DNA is TGTGCCAGCAGCTTGAGGGGGGGCATCACAGATACGCAGTATTTT. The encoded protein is CASSLRGGITDTQYF.

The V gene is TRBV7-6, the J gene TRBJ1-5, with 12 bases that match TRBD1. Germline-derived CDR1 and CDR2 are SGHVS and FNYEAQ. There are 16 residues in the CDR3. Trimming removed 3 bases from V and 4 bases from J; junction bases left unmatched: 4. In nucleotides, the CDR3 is TGTGCCAGCAGCTTGGGGGGACAGGGGGCGAATCAGCCCCAGCATTTT. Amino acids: CASSLGGQGANQPQHF.

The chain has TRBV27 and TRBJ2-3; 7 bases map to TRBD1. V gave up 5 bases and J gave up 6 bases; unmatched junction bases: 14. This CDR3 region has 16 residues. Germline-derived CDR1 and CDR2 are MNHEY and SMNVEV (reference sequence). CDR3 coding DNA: TGTGCCAGCAGTCCCTTAGGGGGCATTGGAGTGGATACGCAGTATTTT. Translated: CASSPLGGIGVDTQYF.

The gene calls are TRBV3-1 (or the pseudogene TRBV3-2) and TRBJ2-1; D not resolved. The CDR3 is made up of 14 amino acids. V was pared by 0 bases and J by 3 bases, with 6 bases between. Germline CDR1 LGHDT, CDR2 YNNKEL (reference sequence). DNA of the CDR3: TGTGCCAGCAGCCAAGATAGGTACTACAATGAGCAGTTCTTC. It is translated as CASSQDRYYNEQFF.

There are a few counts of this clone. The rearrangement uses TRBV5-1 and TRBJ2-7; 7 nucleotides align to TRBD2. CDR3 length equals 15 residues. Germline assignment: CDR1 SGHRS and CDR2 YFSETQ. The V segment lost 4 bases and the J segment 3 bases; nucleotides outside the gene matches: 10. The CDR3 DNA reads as TGCGCCAGCAGCAGTTTAGCGGGCCCTGGCTACGAGCAGTACTTC. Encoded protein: CASSSLAGPGYEQYF.

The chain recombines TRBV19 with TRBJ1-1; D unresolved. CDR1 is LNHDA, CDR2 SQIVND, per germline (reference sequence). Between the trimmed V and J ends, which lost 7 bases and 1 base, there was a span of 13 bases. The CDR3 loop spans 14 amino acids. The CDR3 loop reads CASKASGGNTEAFF. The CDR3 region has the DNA TGTGCCAGTAAAGCTTCAGGAGGGAACACTGAAGCTTTCTTT.

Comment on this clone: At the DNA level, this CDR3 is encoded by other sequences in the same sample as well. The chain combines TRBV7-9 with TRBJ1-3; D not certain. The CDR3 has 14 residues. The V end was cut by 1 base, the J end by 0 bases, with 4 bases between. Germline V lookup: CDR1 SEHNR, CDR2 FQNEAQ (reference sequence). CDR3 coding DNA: TGTGCCAGCAGCTTAGGTGTCTCTGGAAACACCATATATTTT. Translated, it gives CASSLGVSGNTIYF.

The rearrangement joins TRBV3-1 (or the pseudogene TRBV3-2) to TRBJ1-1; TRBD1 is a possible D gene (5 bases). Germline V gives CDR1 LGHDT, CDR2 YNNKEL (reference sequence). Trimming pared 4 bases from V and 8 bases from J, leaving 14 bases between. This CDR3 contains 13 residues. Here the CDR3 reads CASSPGIRREAFF. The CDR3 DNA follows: TGTGCCAGCAGCCCAGGGATCCGAAGAGAAGCTTTCTTT.

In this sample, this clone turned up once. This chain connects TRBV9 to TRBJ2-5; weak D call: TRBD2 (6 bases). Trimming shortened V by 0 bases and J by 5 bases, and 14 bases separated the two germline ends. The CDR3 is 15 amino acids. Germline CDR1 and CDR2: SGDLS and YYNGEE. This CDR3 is CASSVEGLQGETQYF. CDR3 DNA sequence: TGTGCCAGCAGCGTAGAGGGACTCCAAGGGGAGACCCAGTACTTC.

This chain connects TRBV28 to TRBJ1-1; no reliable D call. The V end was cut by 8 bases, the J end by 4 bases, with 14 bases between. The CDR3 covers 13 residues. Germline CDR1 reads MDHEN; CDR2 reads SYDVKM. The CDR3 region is CASVSVRRTEAFF. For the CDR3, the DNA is TGTGCCAGCGTCTCCGTCAGACGCACTGAAGCTTTCTTT.

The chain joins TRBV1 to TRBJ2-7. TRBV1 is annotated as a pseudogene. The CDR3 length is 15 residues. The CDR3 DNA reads TGCACCAGCAGCCACCCCAGACTCAGGTCCTACGAGCAGTACTTC. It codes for CTSSHPRLRSYEQYF.

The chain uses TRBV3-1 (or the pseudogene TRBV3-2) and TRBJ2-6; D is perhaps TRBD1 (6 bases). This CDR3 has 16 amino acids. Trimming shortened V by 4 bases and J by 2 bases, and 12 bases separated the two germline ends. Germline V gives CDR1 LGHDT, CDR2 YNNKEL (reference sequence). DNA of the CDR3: TGTGCCAGCAGCCCATCGCACAGGGCTGGGGCCAACGTCCTGACTTTC. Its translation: CASSPSHRAGANVLTF.